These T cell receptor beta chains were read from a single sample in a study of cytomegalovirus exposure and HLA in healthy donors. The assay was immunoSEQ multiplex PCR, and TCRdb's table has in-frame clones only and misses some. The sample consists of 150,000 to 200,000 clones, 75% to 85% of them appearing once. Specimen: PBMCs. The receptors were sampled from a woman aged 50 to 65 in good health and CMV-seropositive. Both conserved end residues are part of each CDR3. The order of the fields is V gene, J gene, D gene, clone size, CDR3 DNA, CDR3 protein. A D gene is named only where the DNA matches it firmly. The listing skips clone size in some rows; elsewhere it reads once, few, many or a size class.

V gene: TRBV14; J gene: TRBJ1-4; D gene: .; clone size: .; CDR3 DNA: TGTGCCAGCAGCCAAGATCCCGGGACAAAAAAACTGTTTTTT; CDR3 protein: CASSQDPGTKKLFF
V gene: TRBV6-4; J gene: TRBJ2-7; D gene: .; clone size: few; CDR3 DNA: TGTGCCAGCAGTGAACTCGCAGGGCCCCCCTACGAGCAGTACTTC; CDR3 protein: CASSELAGPPYEQYF
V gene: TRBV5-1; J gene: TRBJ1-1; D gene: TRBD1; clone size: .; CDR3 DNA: TGTGCCAGCAGCTTGGCAGGGGGCGGCACTGAAGCTTTCTTT; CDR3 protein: CASSLAGGGTEAFF
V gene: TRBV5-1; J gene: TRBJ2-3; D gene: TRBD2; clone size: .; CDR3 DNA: TGCGCCAGCAGCATGGCGCGGGGGAGCACAGATACGCAGTATTTT; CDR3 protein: CASSMARGSTDTQYF
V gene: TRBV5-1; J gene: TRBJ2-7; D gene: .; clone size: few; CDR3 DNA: TGCGCCAGCAGCTTGGAGACACCGACGCCCAGGTACTTC; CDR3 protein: CASSLETPTPRYF
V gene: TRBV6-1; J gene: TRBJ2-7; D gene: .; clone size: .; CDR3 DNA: TGTGCCAGCATGAGTTTCGGCTACGAGCAGTACTTC; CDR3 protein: CASMSFGYEQYF
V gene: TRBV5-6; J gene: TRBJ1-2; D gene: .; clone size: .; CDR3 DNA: TGTGCCAGCAGCCGACTAAGTGAGAACTATGGCTACACCTTC; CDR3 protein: CASSRLSENYGYTF
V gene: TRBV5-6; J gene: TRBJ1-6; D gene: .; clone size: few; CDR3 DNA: TGTGCCAGCAGCTTGGCCGTAACAGTTAAAATCAATTCACCCCTCCACTTT; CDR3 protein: CASSLAVTVKINSPLHF
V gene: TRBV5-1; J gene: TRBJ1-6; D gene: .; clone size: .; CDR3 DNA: TGCGCCAGCAGCTCGGGAGGGCCACCCCTCCACTTT; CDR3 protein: CASSSGGPPLHF
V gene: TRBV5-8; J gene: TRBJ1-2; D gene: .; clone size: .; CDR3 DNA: TGTGCCAGCAGCCCGGAACCGGGACTAAATCTTTTTAACTATGGCTACACCTTC; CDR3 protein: CASSPEPGLNLFNYGYTF
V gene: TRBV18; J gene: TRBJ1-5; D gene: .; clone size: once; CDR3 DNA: TGTGCCAGCTCACCAATTGGTTTGGGACACGGGCGGAATCAGCCCCAGCATTTT; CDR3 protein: CASSPIGLGHGRNQPQHF
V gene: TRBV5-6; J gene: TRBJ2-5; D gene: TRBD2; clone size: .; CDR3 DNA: TGTGCCAGCAGCTTGAAGCTAGCGGGGGGCTGGGAGACCCAGTACTTC; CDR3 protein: CASSLKLAGGWETQYF
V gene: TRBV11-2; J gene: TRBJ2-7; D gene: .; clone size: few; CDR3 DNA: TGTGCCAGCAGCCAGGTAGGGTACCCAGCGGACGAGCAGTACTTC; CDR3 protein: CASSQVGYPADEQYF
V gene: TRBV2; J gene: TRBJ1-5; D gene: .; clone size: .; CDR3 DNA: TGTGCCAGCAGTGAACAGTCCTTCGTTGAGCCCCAGCATTTT; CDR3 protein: CASSEQSFVEPQHF
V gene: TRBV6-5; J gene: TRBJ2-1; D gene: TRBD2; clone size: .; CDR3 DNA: TGTGCCAGCAGTCCCCCTTCGGGGGGGCCGATTGAGCAGTTCTTC; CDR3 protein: CASSPPSGGPIEQFF
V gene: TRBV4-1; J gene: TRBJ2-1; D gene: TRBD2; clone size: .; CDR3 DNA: TGCGCCAGCAGCCAATATACTAGCGGGAGATACAATGAGCAGTTCTTC; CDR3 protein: CASSQYTSGRYNEQFF
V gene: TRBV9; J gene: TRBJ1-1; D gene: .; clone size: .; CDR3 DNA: TGTGCCAGCAGCGCCCAGGGTATGGGGAACACTGAAGCTTTCTTT; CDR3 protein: CASSAQGMGNTEAFF
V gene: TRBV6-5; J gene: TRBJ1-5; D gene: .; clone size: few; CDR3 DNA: TGTGCCAGCAGTGCAGATAGCAATCAGCCCCAGCATTTT; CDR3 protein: CASSADSNQPQHF
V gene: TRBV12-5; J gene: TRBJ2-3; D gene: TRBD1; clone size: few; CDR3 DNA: TGTGCTAGTGCCCTCGACAGGGGGCGGGATACGCAGTATTTT; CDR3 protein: CASALDRGRDTQYF
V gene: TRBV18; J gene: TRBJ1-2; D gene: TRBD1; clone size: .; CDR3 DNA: TGTGCCAGCTCACCGACAGGGGACTATGGCTACACCTTC; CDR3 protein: CASSPTGDYGYTF
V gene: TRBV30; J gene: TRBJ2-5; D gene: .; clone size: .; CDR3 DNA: TGTGCCTGGAGGGAGCAAGAGACCCAGTACTTC; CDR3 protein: CAWREQETQYF
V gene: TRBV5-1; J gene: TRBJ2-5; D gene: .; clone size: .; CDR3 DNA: TGCGCCAGCAGCTTGGACTCCCTTAAGCAGTACTTC; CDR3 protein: CASSLDSLKQYF
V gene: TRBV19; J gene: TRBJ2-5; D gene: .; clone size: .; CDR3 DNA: TGTGCCAGTAGTGCCAAGGGCGGACTCCAAGAGACCCAGTACTTC; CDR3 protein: CASSAKGGLQETQYF
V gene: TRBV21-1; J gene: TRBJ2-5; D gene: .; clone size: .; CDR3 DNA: TGTGCCAGCAGAGCGGGCTGGGAGACCCAGTACTTC; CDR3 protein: CASRAGWETQYF
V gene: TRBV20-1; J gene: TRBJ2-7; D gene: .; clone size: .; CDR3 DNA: TGCAGTGCTCGTCAGGGGAACGAGCAGTACTTC; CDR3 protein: CSARQGNEQYF
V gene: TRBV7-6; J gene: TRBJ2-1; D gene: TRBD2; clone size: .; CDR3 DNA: TGTGCCAGCAGTGTACTAGCGGGGAGAAGTTATGAGCAGTTCTTC; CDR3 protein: CASSVLAGRSYEQFF
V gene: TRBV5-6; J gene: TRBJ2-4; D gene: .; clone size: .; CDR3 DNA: TGTGCCAGCAGCTGGGGGGAGGCCAAAAACATTCAGTACTTC; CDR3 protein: CASSWGEAKNIQYF
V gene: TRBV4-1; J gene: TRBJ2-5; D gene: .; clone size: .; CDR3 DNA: TGCGCCAGCAGCCCAGACATGGGGGGGGCCCAGGGGGAGACCCAGTACTTC; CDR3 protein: CASSPDMGGAQGETQYF
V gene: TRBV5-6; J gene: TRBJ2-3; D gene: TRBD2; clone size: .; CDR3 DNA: TGTGCCAGCAGCAGACTAGCGGACACCACAGATACGCAGTATTTT; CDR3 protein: CASSRLADTTDTQYF
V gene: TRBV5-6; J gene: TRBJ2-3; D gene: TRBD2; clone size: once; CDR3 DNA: TGTGCCAGCAGCTTGGCCCGTAGCGGGTACGCAGATACGCAGTATTTT; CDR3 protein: CASSLARSGYADTQYF
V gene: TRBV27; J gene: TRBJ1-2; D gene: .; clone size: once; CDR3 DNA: TGTGCCAGCAGTTTCCTCGCCAGTAACTATGGCTACACCTTC; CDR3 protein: CASSFLASNYGYTF